This TCR beta chain was captured by sequencing in a study of blood T cell repertoires in COVID-19. Study information: There were acute and convalescent COVID-19 samples, and they came from the United States, Italy and Spain. T cells, B-cell-depleted T cells, or PBMCs provided the cDNA or gDNA that served as material.

CDR1 and CDR2 from the germline V gene are SGHDT and YYEEEE. This CDR3 spans 17 amino acids. Trimming removed 6 bases from V and 4 bases from J, with 23 bases in between. As handled by the study authors: It was from reference gene primer amplification that nucleated cell counts were estimated. Only in-frame clones appear in the TCRdb table, and some are missing; sequencing was by immunoSEQ multiplex PCR. Clone size and V and J calls were adopted from that table, with D and trimming inferred from the DNA. Seen here are about 220,000 clones, 65% to 90% observed once, and the top ten hold around 9.5%. The chain has TRBV5-6 and TRBJ2-1; tentative D call: TRBD1 (6 bases). The sample was peripheral blood. The clonotype comes from a man aged 50 or older with active or convalescent COVID-19. CDR3 DNA: TGTGCCAGCACCACCGCTTTAGGGGGTAACGGGTACAATGAGCAGTTCTTC. Its translation: CASTTALGGNGYNEQFF.